Shown below are 4 T cell receptor beta chains from a single sample sequenced in a study of T cell responses to AZD1222 COVID-19 vaccine. Only in-frame clones appear in the TCRdb table, and some are missing; sequencing was by immunoSEQ multiplex PCR. The sample records roughly 120,000 clones, about 80% being singletons. The source material was peripheral blood, sampled on day 0 of AZD1222 vaccination. Receptors were obtained from an adult in good health.

The chain carries TRBV18 and TRBJ1-3; the D gene is possibly TRBD1 (5 bases). CDR1 and CDR2 from the germline V gene are KGHSH and LQKENI. The CDR3 is made up of 16 amino acids. Trimming took off 1 base at V and 2 bases at J, with 12 bases between the two ends. The CDR3 sequence: CASSPRLEGAGNTIYF. CDR3 DNA sequence: TGTGCCAGCTCACCACGTCTAGAAGGGGCTGGAAACACCATATATTTT.

J is TRBJ2-4 and V is TRBV18, with D perhaps being TRBD1 or TRBD2 (5 bases each). The CDR3 has 13 amino acids. The V and J ends lost 3 bases and 9 bases respectively, with 12 bases between them. CDR1 is KGHSH, CDR2 LQKENI, per germline. The CDR3 sequence is CASSPEGMGIQYF. For the CDR3, the DNA is TGTGCCAGCTCACCCGAGGGGATGGGCATTCAGTACTTC.

This sequence joins TRBV7-2 and TRBJ2-1; tentatively, D is TRBD2 (5 bases). Looked up from germline, CDR1 is SGHTA and CDR2 is FQGNSA. V was shortened by 4 bases and J by 2 bases, with 9 bases between the two germline ends. The CDR3 has 14 amino acids. The CDR3 reads CASSSLATYNEQFF. CDR3 sequence (DNA): TGTGCCAGCAGCTCCCTAGCTACCTACAATGAGCAGTTCTTC. Supplemented by reference TRBV7-2 and TRBJ2-1, the full variable domain reads GAGVSQSPSNKVTEKGKDVELRCDPISGHTALYWYRQSLGQGLEFLIYFQGNSAPDKSGLPSDRFSAERTGGSVSTLTIQRTQQEDSAVYLCASSSLATYNEQFFGPGTRLTVL.

J is TRBJ2-7 and V is TRBV10-3; D is tentatively TRBD1 or TRBD2 (5 bases each). Trimming pared 2 bases from V and 6 bases from J, leaving 20 bases between. The CDR3 contains 16 residues. Looked up from germline, CDR1 is ENHRY and CDR2 is SYGVKD. This chain's CDR3 is CAISEGQLGRAGEQYF. The CDR3 bases are TGTGCCATCAGTGAGGGGCAGTTGGGCAGGGCGGGCGAGCAGTACTTC.